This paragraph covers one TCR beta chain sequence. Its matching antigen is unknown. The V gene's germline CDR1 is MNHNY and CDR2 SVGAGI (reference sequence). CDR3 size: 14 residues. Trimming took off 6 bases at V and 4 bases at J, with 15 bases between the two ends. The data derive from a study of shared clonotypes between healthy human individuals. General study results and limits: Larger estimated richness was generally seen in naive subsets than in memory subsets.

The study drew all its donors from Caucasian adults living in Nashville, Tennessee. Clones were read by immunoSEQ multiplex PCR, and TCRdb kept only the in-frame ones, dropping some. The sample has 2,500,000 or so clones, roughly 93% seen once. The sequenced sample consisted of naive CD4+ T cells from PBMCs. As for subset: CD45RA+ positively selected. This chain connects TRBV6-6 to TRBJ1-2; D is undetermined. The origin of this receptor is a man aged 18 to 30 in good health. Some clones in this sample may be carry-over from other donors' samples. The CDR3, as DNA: TGTGCCAGCAGCGCCGTGGGCGCCGGCTATGGCTACACCTTC. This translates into CASSAVGAGYGYTF.